A single sample is the source of the 2 T cell receptor beta chains below, sequenced in a study of control samples from healthy donors and cancer patients. Only in-frame clones appear in the TCRdb table, and some are missing; sequencing was by immunoSEQ multiplex PCR. The sample lists around 94,000 clones; about 85% were seen once. Sequenced input: blood. All receptors come from a woman between 50 and 59 years old in good health.

The chain is built from TRBV29-1 and TRBJ2-7; D not certain. The ends were cut back, 4 bases at V and 0 bases at J, with 13 bases in the middle. The CDR3 spans 14 residues. The germline V gene encodes CDR1 SQVTM and CDR2 ANQGSEA. This CDR3 is CSVVGMLSSYEQYF. CDR3 nucleotides: TGCAGCGTTGTCGGTATGCTGAGCTCCTACGAGCAGTACTTC.

This clone was seen only once. This chain connects TRBV10-3 to TRBJ1-6; possible D gene TRBD1, 5 bases. This CDR3 is built from 15 residues. Trimming took 0 bases from V and 5 from J, leaving 8 bases between them. Germline CDR1 is ENHRY and CDR2 is SYGVKD. The CDR3 here is CAISESSGNNSPLHF. DNA of the CDR3: TGTGCCATCAGTGAGTCATCAGGGAATAATTCACCCCTCCACTTT.